These 31 T cell receptor beta chains originate from one sample sequenced in a study of identical twins listed by TCRdb under 2016. The library came from 5' RACE. Sequencing was performed on an Illumina HiSeq 2000. The public reads were quality trimmed at Q25 with fastp and then assembled into clones with MiXCR by TCRdb, keeping productive beta chains. When rows share a CDR3 protein, they turn into one entry using the most common DNA and genes. This sample is represented by some 570,000 distinct CDR3 sequences; about 22% of them were singletons. The ten largest account for 0.45% to 0.5% of the sample. The data were also submitted as part of a second study, on yellow fever vaccine responses in identical twins.

Sequenced input: CD4+ T cells sorted from blood. These receptor sequences come from a woman aged 18-29 years in good health.

Regarding this clonotype: At one of its ends the junction is not consistent with the germline gene, which may arise from a read error. The V gene is TRBV10-3, the J gene TRBJ2-1; D possibly corresponds to TRBD1 (6 bases). The CDR3 loop spans 13 amino acids. From germline, CDR1 is ENHRY and CDR2 SYGVKD. CDR3 sequence reads: CAVRGWSYNEQFF. The CDR3 nucleotides are TGTGCCGTCAGGGGCTGGTCCTACAATGAGCAGTTCTTC.

This chain links TRBV12-3 or TRBV12-4 with TRBJ2-3; 7 bases align to TRBD1. There are 14 residues in the CDR3. Losses at the gene ends were 9 bases for V and 2 bases for J; bases not matched to a gene: 8. CDR3 sequence reads: CARRQGCFTDTQYF. CDR3 in DNA: TGTGCCAGAAGACAGGGTTGCTTCACAGATACGCAGTATTTT.

The chain has TRBV29-1 and TRBJ2-5; possible D gene TRBD1, 5 bases. The germline gives CDR1 SQVTM, CDR2 ANQGSEA. This CDR3 region has 16 residues. The V end was cut by 1 base, the J end by 9 bases, with 24 bases between. This chain's CDR3 is CSVEVWRTGPARAQYF. CDR3 bases: TGCAGCGTTGAAGTGTGGAGAACCGGGCCCGCCAGGGCCCAGTACTTC.

The table lists this clonotype with a few counts. This chain uses TRBV20-1 with TRBJ2-3, with D uncertain. The germline V gene encodes CDR1 DFQATT and CDR2 SNEGSKA (reference sequence). V lost 4 bases and J 2 bases, leaving 16 bases between the germline ends. This CDR3 contains 15 residues. CDR3 sequence reads: CSAKAAGPFTDTQYF. The DNA for the CDR3 is TGCAGTGCTAAGGCGGCAGGACCTTTCACAGATACGCAGTATTTT.

This clonotype has just a few counts. The CDR3 spells CASSRAGPENTEAFF. As DNA, the CDR3 is TGTGCCAGCTCACGTGCCGGACCGGAGAACACTGAAGCTTTCTTT. This rearrangement joins TRBV18 to TRBJ1-1; D ambiguous. CDR1 and CDR2 (germline): KGHSH, LQKENI. The CDR3 extends over 15 amino acids. With 4 bases removed from V and 1 base from J, the gap between germline ends came to 13 bases.

This clonotype was found a few times. The chain recombines TRBV3-1 with TRBJ2-3; TRBD1 is a possible D gene (5 bases). Germline V lookup: CDR1 LGHDT, CDR2 YNNKEL (reference sequence). CDR3 size: 14 residues. Trimming shortened V by 4 bases and J by 0 bases, and 8 bases separated the two germline ends. CDR3 amino acids: CASSRQTSTDTQYF. CDR3 in DNA: TGTGCCAGCAGCCGACAGACTAGCACAGATACGCAGTATTTT.

The genes are TRBV10-2 and TRBJ2-5, with 7 bases aligning to TRBD1. V dropped 6 bases and J dropped 2; count of bases not matched to a gene: 6. CDR1 is WSHSY and CDR2 is SAAADI in the germline V gene. This CDR3 comprises 14 residues. CDR3 DNA: TGCGCCAGCAGCCTACAGGGGCAGCAAGAGACCCAGTACTTC. It translates to CASSLQGQQETQYF.

This clonotype was seen a handful of times. This chain connects TRBV7-8 to TRBJ2-2; D unresolved. This CDR3 is 16 amino acids long. Germline V gene sequence: CDR1 SGHVS, CDR2 FQNEAQ. The V end was cut by 10 bases, the J end by 4 bases, with 22 bases between. The CDR3 sequence: CATLPLPVRSTGELFF. The CDR3 DNA follows: TGTGCCACCCTACCTCTTCCGGTGAGAAGCACCGGGGAGCTGTTTTTT.

Notes on this clonotype: The junction and the germline gene differ at one end; a read error may be behind it. The V call is TRBV20-1, the J call TRBJ2-1, with a weak D call TRBD2 (7 bases). The CDR3 runs to 19 residues. Per the germline V gene, CDR1 is DFQATT and CDR2 is SNEGSKA (reference sequence). CDR3: CCADVMGGLGVAAYNEQFF. CDR3 in DNA: TGCTGTGCAGATGTAATGGGGGGGCTCGGTGTCGCGGCCTACAATGAGCAGTTCTTC.

Only a few counts were recorded for this clonotype. V is TRBV21-1 and J is TRBJ2-1; the table's TRBD2 call for D was not verified on the DNA. TRBV21-1 is reported as a pseudogene. CDR3 size: 16 residues. The CDR3 region is CASLGLVATFFNEQFF. For the CDR3, the DNA is TGTGCCAGCTTGGGACTAGTGGCTACTTTTTTCAATGAGCAGTTCTTC.

This clonotype was seen only a few times. This chain uses TRBV7-9 with TRBJ1-4, with 9 bases matching TRBD1. The CDR3 runs 15 residues. Germline trimming cut 4 bases from V and 5 bases from J; bases unmatched to any gene: 5. Germline assignment: CDR1 SEHNR and CDR2 FQNEAQ (reference sequence). The CDR3 spells CASSYGDRENEKLFF. CDR3 DNA: TGTGCCAGCAGCTACGGGGACAGGGAAAATGAAAAACTGTTTTTT.

In this sample, this clonotype turned up a few times. This sequence joins TRBV20-1 and TRBJ2-3, with 9 bases lining up with TRBD2. The CDR3 totals 15 residues. The germline V gene has CDR1 DFQATT and CDR2 SNEGSKA (reference sequence). V shed 5 bases and J 4 bases; nucleotides not matched to a gene: 10. The CDR3 sequence is CSAFTTSGLSDTQYF. DNA for the CDR3: TGCAGTGCTTTTACGACTAGCGGTCTTTCAGATACGCAGTATTTT.

This chain connects TRBV12-3 or TRBV12-4 to TRBJ1-5; TRBD1 is a possible D gene (5 bases). V was trimmed by 6 bases and J by 2 bases, leaving 11 bases between them. The CDR3 sequence is 14 residues long. The CDR3 nucleotides read TGTGCCAGCAGACGGGGGGAGGGCAATCAGCCCCAGCATTTT. It is translated as CASRRGEGNQPQHF.

V and J are TRBV27 and TRBJ2-4; 14 bases line up with TRBD2. J lost 4 bases, V lost 6 bases, and 14 bases had no gene match. This CDR3 region has 19 residues. Germline V gene lookup returns CDR1 MNHEY and CDR2 SMNVEV (reference sequence). The CDR3 is CASSPHGLAGGGAKNIQYF. The CDR3 DNA sequence: TGTGCCAGCAGCCCTCACGGACTAGCGGGAGGAGGGGCTAAAAACATTCAGTACTTC.

V usage is TRBV5-6 and J usage is TRBJ1-4; 8 nucleotides line up with TRBD1. This CDR3 spans 15 amino acids. From germline, CDR1 is SGHDT and CDR2 YYEEEE. The J segment lost 5 bases and the V segment lost 2 bases, leaving 5 bases of the junction unmatched. The chain's CDR3 is CASSFGWTGNEKLFF. The CDR3 DNA reads TGTGCCAGCAGCTTTGGCTGGACAGGGAATGAAAAACTGTTTTTT. Supplemented by reference TRBV5-6 and TRBJ1-4, the full variable domain reads DAGVTQSPTHLIKTRGQQVTLRCSPKSGHDTVSWYQQALGQGPQFIFQYYEEEERQRGNFPDRFSGHQFPNYSSELNVNALLLGDSALYLCASSFGWTGNEKLFFGSGTQLSVL.

This clonotype was picked up a small number of times. This chain connects TRBV18 to TRBJ2-2; D unresolved. This CDR3 has 17 residues. From germline, CDR1 is KGHSH and CDR2 LQKENI. The V and J ends lost 5 bases and 6 bases respectively, with 22 bases between them. The CDR3 coding sequence is TGTGCCAGCTCAATCGCGCTCACAACTATCAAGGCCGGGGAGCTGTTTTTT. As protein: CASSIALTTIKAGELFF.

A few counts support this clonotype. The chain combines TRBV20-1 with TRBJ2-1; D not certain. Germline lookup yields CDR1 DFQATT and CDR2 SNEGSKA (reference sequence). V was pared by 3 bases and J by 0 bases, with 12 bases between. The CDR3 loop spans 15 amino acids. The CDR3 sequence is CSASDRPLSYNEQFF. In DNA, the CDR3 is TGCAGTGCTAGTGACCGACCTCTCTCCTACAATGAGCAGTTCTTC.

This clonotype was seen a few times. V is TRBV6-5 and J is TRBJ2-3; 10 bases are shared with TRBD2. Germline V CDR1 and CDR2: MNHEY, SVGAGI. This CDR3 region has 18 residues. V shed 0 bases and J 0 bases; nucleotides not matched to a gene: 6. CDR3 nucleotides: TGTGCCAGCAGTTACTCCACCCCGGGACTAGCGAGCACAGATACGCAGTATTTT. Translating gives CASSYSTPGLASTDTQYF.

In this sample, this clonotype turned up a few times. The chain joins TRBV9 to TRBJ2-5; TRBD2 is a possible D gene (5 bases). Germline CDR1 is SGDLS and CDR2 is YYNGEE. Deletions cut 0 bases from V and 1 base from J, with 7 bases between. This CDR3 has 14 residues. The CDR3, as DNA: TGTGCCAGCAGCGTAGGGGGAGTCCAAGAGACCCAGTACTTC. This encodes CASSVGGVQETQYF. Drawing the rest from reference TRBV9 and TRBJ2-5, the complete variable domain is DSGVTQTPKHLITATGQRVTLRCSPRSGDLSVYWYQQSLDQGLQFLIQYYNGEERAKGNILERFSAQQFPDLHSELNLSSLELGDSALYFCASSVGGVQETQYFGPGTRLLVL.

This clonotype has more than one count but fewer than ten. This chain uses TRBV7-9 with TRBJ1-2, with D possibly TRBD1 on 5 matching bases. Germline CDR1 is SEHNR and CDR2 is FQNEAQ (reference sequence). V was trimmed by 2 bases and J by 1 base, leaving 14 bases between them. There are 16 residues in the CDR3. The CDR3 protein is CASSLLGTSNNYGYTF. In DNA, the CDR3 is TGTGCCAGCAGCTTATTAGGGACTAGCAATAACTATGGCTACACCTTC.

This clonotype showed up many times. The chain combines TRBV7-2 with TRBJ1-1, with 7 bases that match TRBD1. CDR1 is SGHTA and CDR2 is FQGNSA in the germline V gene. The CDR3 spans 14 residues. The V segment lost 5 bases and the J segment 5 bases; nucleotides outside the gene matches: 8. DNA of the CDR3: TGTGCCAGCAGCACCCGACAGGGTTGGACTGAAGCTTTCTTT. It codes for CASSTRQGWTEAFF.

This clonotype was picked up a small number of times. The chain joins TRBV12-3 or TRBV12-4 to TRBJ2-1, with D maybe TRBD2 (5 bases). The CDR3 is made up of 15 amino acids. Trimming shortened V by 3 bases and J by 5 bases, and 14 bases separated the two germline ends. The CDR3 reads CASSFSGTQHNEQFF. The CDR3 DNA follows: TGTGCCAGCAGTTTCTCGGGAACCCAACACAATGAGCAGTTCTTC.

The chain recombines TRBV12-3 or TRBV12-4 with TRBJ2-3; D ambiguous. The CDR3 runs 14 residues. Trimming left V 2 bases short and J 2 bases short, with 8 bases between. This chain's CDR3 is CASSLTDLTDTQYF. The CDR3 DNA is TGTGCCAGCAGTTTAACGGATCTCACAGATACGCAGTATTTT.

This clonotype was observed a handful of times. The gene calls are TRBV20-1 and TRBJ2-1, with a possible D match to TRBD2 (5 bases). CDR1 and CDR2 from the germline V gene are DFQATT and SNEGSKA (reference sequence). CDR3 length: 16 amino acids. With 1 base removed from V and 0 bases from J, the gap between germline ends came to 13 bases. CDR3 DNA sequence: TGCAGTGCTAGAGGGAGCGGCCACCGCTCCTACAATGAGCAGTTCTTC. Translating gives CSARGSGHRSYNEQFF.

In this sample, this clonotype turned up a few times. The genes are TRBV5-6 and TRBJ2-2; 13 positions agree with TRBD2. Trimming took 0 bases from V and 2 from J; bases not matched to a gene: 4. The CDR3 covers 18 residues. Germline CDR1 is SGHDT and CDR2 is YYEEEE. The CDR3 here is CASSLEGLAGSNTGELFF. CDR3 nucleotide sequence: TGTGCCAGCAGCTTGGAGGGACTAGCGGGATCTAACACCGGGGAGCTGTTTTTT.

V is TRBV20-1 and J is TRBJ2-1; D is possibly TRBD2 (6 bases). V was clipped by 2 bases and J by 9 bases, with 14 bases between them. CDR1 is DFQATT and CDR2 is SNEGSKA in the germline V gene (reference sequence). The CDR3 is 13 residues long. In DNA, the CDR3 is TGCAGTGCTAGAAGGACTCCGGGACTTGAGCAGTTCTTC. This sequence encodes CSARRTPGLEQFF.

The chain uses TRBV20-1 and TRBJ1-1; no definite D call. Between the trimmed V and J ends, which lost 3 bases and 3 bases, there was a span of 14 bases. The CDR3 loop spans 14 amino acids. The germline V gene encodes CDR1 DFQATT and CDR2 SNEGSKA (reference sequence). The CDR3 DNA reads as TGCAGTGCTAGTGGGGAGGGTGCGGACACTGAAGCTTTCTTT. The encoded protein is CSASGEGADTEAFF.

The chain is built from TRBV4-1 and TRBJ2-2; D is unclear. Trimming stripped 1 base from V and 7 bases from J, with 19 bases between. Germline lookup yields CDR1 MGHRA and CDR2 YSYEKL. This CDR3 has 17 residues. The CDR3 nucleotides read TGCGCCAGCAGCCAAGCGGGTTCCCCTAGGATAAACGGGGAGCTGTTTTTT. Translating gives CASSQAGSPRINGELFF.

V usage is TRBV6-1 and J usage is TRBJ1-1; D call uncertain. The CDR3 has 13 residues. Germline CDR1 MNHNS, CDR2 SASEGT. Between the trimmed V and J ends, which lost 7 bases and 0 bases, there was a span of 9 bases. Here the CDR3 reads CASKWGVNTEAFF. The CDR3 coding sequence is TGTGCCAGCAAGTGGGGAGTGAACACTGAAGCTTTCTTT.

This clonotype was detected a few times. The V gene is TRBV5-1, the J gene TRBJ2-1; 7 bases are a match to TRBD2. The CDR3 is 15 amino acids. After removal of 5 bases from V and 0 bases from J, the junction contained 5 bases not matched to a gene. CDR1 and CDR2 (germline): SGHRS, YFSETQ. The CDR3 spells CASRLSGDSYNEQFF. CDR3 DNA sequence: TGCGCCAGCAGACTCAGCGGGGACTCCTACAATGAGCAGTTCTTC.

The chain recombines TRBV5-1 with TRBJ2-1; 7 bases match TRBD2. Germline values: CDR1 SGHRS, CDR2 YFSETQ. The V gene end was trimmed by 5 bases and the J gene end by 8 bases; junction bases not matched to a gene: 10. The CDR3 length is 14 residues. This chain's CDR3 is CASSGAGAAHEQFF. The CDR3 nucleotides read TGCGCCAGCAGTGGGGCGGGAGCGGCCCATGAGCAGTTCTTC.